The rows below give T cell receptor beta chains drawn from one sample of a study of control samples from healthy donors and cancer patients. Assay: immunoSEQ multiplex PCR; the TCRdb copy retains only in-frame clones and omits some. The table records about 160,000 clones, roughly 94% of them present only once. The sample taken for sequencing was blood. These receptors all come from a woman between 40 and 50 years old in good health. CDR3s include the opening cysteine and the closing phenylalanine or tryptophan. A D gene is named only where the DNA matches it firmly. Part of the rows lack a size; the others show once, few, many or a class for expanded clones.

v_call	clone_size	d_call	j_call	cdr3_nt	cdr3_aa
TRBV7-2	NA	NA	TRBJ1-2	TGTGCCAGCAGCTTAGGGGTAGTGAACTATGGCTACACCTTC	CASSLGVVNYGYTF
TRBV12-3/TRBV12-4	NA	NA	TRBJ2-1	TGTGCCAGCAGTTTCTCAGACTACAATGAGCAGTTCTTC	CASSFSDYNEQFF
TRBV9	NA	TRBD1	TRBJ2-2	TGTGCCAGCAGCTCCCAGGGACAGGTGTACACCGGGGAGCTGTTTTTT	CASSSQGQVYTGELFF
TRBV10-3	NA	NA	TRBJ2-2	TGTGCCATCACGGCCGAGGGGGACACCGGGGAGCTGTTTTTT	CAITAEGDTGELFF
TRBV6-5	NA	NA	TRBJ1-1	TGTGCCACCACAGCAAACACTGAAGCTTTCTTT	CATTANTEAFF
TRBV6-2/TRBV6-3	NA	TRBD1	TRBJ2-7	TGTGCCAGCAGTTCCGGACAGGGCCACGAGCAGTACTTC	CASSSGQGHEQYF
TRBV7-8	NA	TRBD2	TRBJ2-1	TGTGCCAGCAGCTTGGGACTAGCGGGAGAAGAGCAGTTCTTC	CASSLGLAGEEQFF
TRBV7-2	NA	NA	TRBJ1-1	TGTGCCAGCAGCCCAGGTTCCCAGCAAGCTTTCTTT	CASSPGSQQAFF
TRBV7-9	once	NA	TRBJ2-7	TGTGCCACAAGTAGACACGCCTACGAGCAGTACTTC	CATSRHAYEQYF
TRBV5-5	NA	TRBD1	TRBJ1-6	TGTGCCAGCATCCCGGGACAGTATAATTCACCCCTCCACTTT	CASIPGQYNSPLHF
TRBV9	NA	NA	TRBJ2-7	TGTGCCAGCAGCGGGGGAGGCCTGAGCTCCTACGAGCAGTACTTC	CASSGGGLSSYEQYF
TRBV6-6	once	TRBD1	TRBJ1-2	TGTGCCAGCAGCCAAACCGGGACAGGGTATGGCTACACCTTC	CASSQTGTGYGYTF
TRBV11-2	NA	NA	TRBJ2-7	TGTGCCAGCAGCTTAGCAGGGAGTTACGAGCAGTACTTC	CASSLAGSYEQYF